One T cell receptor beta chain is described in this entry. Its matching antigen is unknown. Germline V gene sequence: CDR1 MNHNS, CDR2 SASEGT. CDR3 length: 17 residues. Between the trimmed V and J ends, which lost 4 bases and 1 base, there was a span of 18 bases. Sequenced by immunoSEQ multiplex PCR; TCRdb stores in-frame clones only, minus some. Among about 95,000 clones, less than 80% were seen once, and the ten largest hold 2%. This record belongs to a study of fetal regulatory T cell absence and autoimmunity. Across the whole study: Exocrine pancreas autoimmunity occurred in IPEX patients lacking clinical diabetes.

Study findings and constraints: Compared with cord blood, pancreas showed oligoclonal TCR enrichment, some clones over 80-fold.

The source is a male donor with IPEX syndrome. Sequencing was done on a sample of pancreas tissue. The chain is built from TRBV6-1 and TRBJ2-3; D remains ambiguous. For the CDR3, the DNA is TGTGCCAGCAGTGGGGTCGACTCGGATGAGGGCACAGATACGCAGTATTTT. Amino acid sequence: CASSGVDSDEGTDTQYF.